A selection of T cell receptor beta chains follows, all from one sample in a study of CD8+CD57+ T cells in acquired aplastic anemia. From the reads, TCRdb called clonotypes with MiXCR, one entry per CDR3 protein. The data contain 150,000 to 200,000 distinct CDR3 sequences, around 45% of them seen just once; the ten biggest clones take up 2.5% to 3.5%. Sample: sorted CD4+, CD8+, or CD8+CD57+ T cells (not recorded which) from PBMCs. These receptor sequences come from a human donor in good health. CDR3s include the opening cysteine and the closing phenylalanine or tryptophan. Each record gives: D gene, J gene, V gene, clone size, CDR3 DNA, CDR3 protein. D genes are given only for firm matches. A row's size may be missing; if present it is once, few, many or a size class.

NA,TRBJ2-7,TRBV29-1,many,TGCAGCGTTCGACTAGTTTCCCCCCAATACGAGCAGTACTTC,CSVRLVSPQYEQYF
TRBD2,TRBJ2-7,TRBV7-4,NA,TGTGCCAGCGGCCCGGGGGGATACGAGCAGTACTTC,CASGPGGYEQYF
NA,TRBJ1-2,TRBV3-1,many,TGTGCCAGCAGCCAAGAACTTCGCGGTGGCTACACCTTC,CASSQELRGGYTF
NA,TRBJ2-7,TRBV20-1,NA,TGCAGTCCCCACAGGGACGAGCAGTACTTC,CSPHRDEQYF
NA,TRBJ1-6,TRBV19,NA,TGTGCCAGTAGTCCCCGTGGAGAGGCGTCCTATAATTCACCCCTCCACTTT,CASSPRGEASYNSPLHF
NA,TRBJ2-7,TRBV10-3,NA,TGTGCCATCAGTGAGCCAAGGACAGTACAGTACTTC,CAISEPRTVQYF
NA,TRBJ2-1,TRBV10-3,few,TGTGCCATCAGACGGGGGCGGGATGAGCAGTTCTTC,CAIRRGRDEQFF
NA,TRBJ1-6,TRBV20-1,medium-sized,TGCAGTGCTAGATCAGGGGCGGGTAATAATTCACCCCTCCACTTT,CSARSGAGNNSPLHF
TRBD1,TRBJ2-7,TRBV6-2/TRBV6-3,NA,TGTGCCAGCAGCCGACAGGGAATCGGAGAGCAGTACTTC,CASSRQGIGEQYF
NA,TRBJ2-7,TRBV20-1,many,TGCAGTGCTAGAGGAGGGAGGACCCCCTACGAGCAGTACTTC,CSARGGRTPYEQYF
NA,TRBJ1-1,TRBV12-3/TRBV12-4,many,TGTGCCAGCAGTTTAGTAAACTTCGGGGCGGCATCGTTTGAGGCTTTCTTT,CASSLVNFGAASFEAFF
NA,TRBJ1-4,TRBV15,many,TGTGCCACCAGCAGAGATAAGAGTGAAAAACTGTTTTTT,CATSRDKSEKLFF
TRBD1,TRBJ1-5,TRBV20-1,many,TGCAGTGCTAGACTGAGGGGGCATAGCAATCAGCCCCAGCATTTT,CSARLRGHSNQPQHF
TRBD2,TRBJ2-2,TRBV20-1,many,TGCAGTGCTAGTTTGACTAGCGGGAGGCGGACCGGGGAGCTGTTTTTT,CSASLTSGRRTGELFF
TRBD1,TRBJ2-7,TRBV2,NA,TGTGCCAGCAAATTCGGGACAGAGTTCTACGAGCAGTACTTC,CASKFGTEFYEQYF